This record looks at one T cell receptor beta chain sequence and its context. Its cognate antigen is unknown. Libraries were prepared by immunoSEQ multiplex PCR; TCRdb keeps only in-frame clonotypes and omits some of them. Among millions of clones, 85% to 95% were seen once, and the ten largest hold about 0.39%. This CDR3 has 13 residues. CDR1 and CDR2 from the germline V gene are MNHNS and SASEGT. V lost 11 bases, J lost 2 bases, and 16 bases lay in between. The data originate from a study of shared clonotypes between healthy human individuals. Study-wide background: Three CD4 naive, three CD4 memory, two CD8 naive and one CD8 memory plate were used per donor.

General study findings and limits: Generally, naive subsets came out with larger estimated richness than memory subsets.

This receptor was obtained from a man aged 18-30 years in good health. Some clones in this sample may be carry-over from other donors' samples. The source material was naive CD4+ T cells from PBMCs. Subset in this sample: CD45RA+ positively selected. The rearrangement uses TRBV6-1 and TRBJ2-7, with D perhaps TRBD2 (6 bases). For the CDR3, the DNA is TGTGCCCGCACCGGGGGACCACCCTACGAGCAGTACTTC. Translation gives CARTGGPPYEQYF.